What follows describes a single TCR beta chain. What it recognizes is unknown. The CDR3 consists of 15 residues. Germline CDR1 is SGHRS and CDR2 is YFSETQ. The V end was cut by 0 bases, the J end by 9 bases, with 13 bases between. The sample belongs to a study of memory CD4+ T cells and cytomegalovirus serostatus. Study-level findings and limits: Suggested: most of the CMV-linked TCR signature lies in CD4+ memory cells.

TCRdb's table, derived via immunoSEQ multiplex PCR, lists solely in-frame clones and lacks some. The sample contains tens of thousands of clones, about 70% of which appear only once. The sort gate was single viable CD3+CD4+CD8-CD45RO+ cells for memory CD4+ T cells. The gene calls are TRBV5-1 and TRBJ1-6, with D perhaps matching TRBD1 (5 bases). The receptor comes from an adult in good health and CMV-seropositive. What was sequenced was memory CD4+ T cells from blood. CDR3 protein: CASSLAGTMSSPLHF. The CDR3 nucleotides read TGCGCCAGCAGCTTGGCCGGGACGATGAGTTCACCCCTCCACTTT.